The T cell receptor beta chain described here comes from a study of blood T cell repertoires in COVID-19. At the level of the study: Some COVID-19 samples were acute and others convalescent; all came from the United States, Italy and Spain. Nucleic acid was either cDNA or gDNA, and it came from T cells, B-cell-depleted T cells, or PBMCs.

As originally analysed: The assay estimated nucleated cells by amplifying reference gene primers. This table comes from immunoSEQ multiplex PCR, and its TCRdb copy is limited to in-frame clones, with some not included. The V and J calls and clone size are taken from that table; D and trimming were inferred from the DNA. The table shows about 99,000 clones, with about 90% occurring only once. The CDR3 has 18 residues. The material sequenced was peripheral blood. This chain links TRBV21-1 with TRBJ2-1; the D call TRBD1 from the table was never checked on the DNA. TRBV21-1 is flagged as a pseudogene. The sequence was obtained from a human donor in a cohort sampled during active COVID-19. CDR3 in DNA: TGTGCCAGCAGCAATCCTCAATCGGACAGGAGCTCCTACAATGAGCAGTTCTTC. Encoded protein: CASSNPQSDRSSYNEQFF.